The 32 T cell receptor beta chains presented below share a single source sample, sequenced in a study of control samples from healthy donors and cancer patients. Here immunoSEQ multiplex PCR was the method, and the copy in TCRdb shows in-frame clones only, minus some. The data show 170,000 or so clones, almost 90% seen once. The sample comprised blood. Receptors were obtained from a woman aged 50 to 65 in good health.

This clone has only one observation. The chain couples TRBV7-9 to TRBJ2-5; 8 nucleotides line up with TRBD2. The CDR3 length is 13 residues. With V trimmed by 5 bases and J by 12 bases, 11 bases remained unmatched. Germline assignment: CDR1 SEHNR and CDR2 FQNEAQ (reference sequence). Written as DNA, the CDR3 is TGTGCCAGCAGCCCCTCGGGAGCGGGGGCCGAGTACTTC. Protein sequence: CASSPSGAGAEYF.

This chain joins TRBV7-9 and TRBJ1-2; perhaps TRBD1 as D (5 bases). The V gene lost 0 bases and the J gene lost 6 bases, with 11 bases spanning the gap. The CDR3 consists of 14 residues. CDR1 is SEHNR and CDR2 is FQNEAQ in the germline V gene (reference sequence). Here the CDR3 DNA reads TGTGCCAGCAGCTTAGCGCTATGGGGGGATGGCTACACCTTC. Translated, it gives CASSLALWGDGYTF.

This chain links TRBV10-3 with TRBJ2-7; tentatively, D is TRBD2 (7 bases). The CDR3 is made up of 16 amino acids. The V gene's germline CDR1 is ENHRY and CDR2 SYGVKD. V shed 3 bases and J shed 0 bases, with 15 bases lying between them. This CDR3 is CAISDPGGVSSYEQYF. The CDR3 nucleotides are TGTGCCATCAGTGACCCGGGGGGCGTTAGCTCCTACGAGCAGTACTTC.

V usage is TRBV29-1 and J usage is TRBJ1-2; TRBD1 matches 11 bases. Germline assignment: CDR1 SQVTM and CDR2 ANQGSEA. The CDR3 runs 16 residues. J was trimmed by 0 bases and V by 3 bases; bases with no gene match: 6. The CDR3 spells CSVDRTGGQANYGYTF. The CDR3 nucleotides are TGCAGCGTTGATAGGACAGGGGGCCAGGCTAACTATGGCTACACCTTC.

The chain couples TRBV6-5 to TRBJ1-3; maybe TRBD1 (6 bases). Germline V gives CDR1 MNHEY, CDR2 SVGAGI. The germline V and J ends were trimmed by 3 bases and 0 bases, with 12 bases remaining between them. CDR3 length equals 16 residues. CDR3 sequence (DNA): TGTGCCAGCAGTTATGGGGCAGGGGTCTCTGGAAACACCATATATTTT. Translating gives CASSYGAGVSGNTIYF.

In DNA, the CDR3 is TGTGCCAGCAGCCCTTCCCCGGGACTAGCGGGGCTTAGCTCCTACGAGCAGTACTTC. It codes for CASSPSPGLAGLSSYEQYF. This chain links TRBV7-2 with TRBJ2-7, with 13 nucleotides matching TRBD2. V was pared by 5 bases and J by 0 bases, with 13 bases of the junction left unmatched. CDR1 and CDR2 from the germline V gene are SGHTA and FQGNSA. This CDR3 is 19 amino acids long.

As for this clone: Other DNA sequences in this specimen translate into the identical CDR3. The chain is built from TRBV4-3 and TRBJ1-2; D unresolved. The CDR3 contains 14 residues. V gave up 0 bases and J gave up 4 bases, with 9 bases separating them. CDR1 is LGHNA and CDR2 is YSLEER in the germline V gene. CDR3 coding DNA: TGCGCCAGCAGCCAAGACCTACACTCCTATGGCTACACCTTC. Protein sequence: CASSQDLHSYGYTF.

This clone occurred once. CDR3: CARSLVRDRGLEQYF. The DNA of the CDR3 is TGTGCCAGAAGCTTGGTCAGGGACAGGGGCCTCGAGCAGTACTTC. V usage is TRBV5-3 and J usage is TRBJ2-7; 10 positions agree with TRBD1. TRBV5-3 is sorted into the ORF group, with uncertain function. This CDR3 contains 15 residues. The V segment lost 0 bases and the J segment 6 bases; nucleotides outside the gene matches: 6.

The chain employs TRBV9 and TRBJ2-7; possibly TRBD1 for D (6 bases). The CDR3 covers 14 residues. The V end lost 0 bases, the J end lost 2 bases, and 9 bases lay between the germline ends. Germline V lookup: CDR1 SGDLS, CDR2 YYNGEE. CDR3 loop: CASSVEGQTYEQYF. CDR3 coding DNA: TGTGCCAGCAGCGTAGAAGGACAGACCTACGAGCAGTACTTC.

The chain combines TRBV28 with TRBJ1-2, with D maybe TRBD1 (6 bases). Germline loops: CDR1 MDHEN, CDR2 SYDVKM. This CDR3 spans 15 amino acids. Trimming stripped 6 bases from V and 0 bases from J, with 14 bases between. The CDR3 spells CASSKGDYSNYGYTF. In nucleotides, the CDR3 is TGTGCCAGCAGCAAGGGGGATTACTCTAACTATGGCTACACCTTC.

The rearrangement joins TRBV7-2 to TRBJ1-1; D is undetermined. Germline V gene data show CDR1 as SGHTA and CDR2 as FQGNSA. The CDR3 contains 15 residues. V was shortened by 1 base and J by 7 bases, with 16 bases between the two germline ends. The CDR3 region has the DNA TGTGCCAGCAGCTTAGTCGGGGTTTCAGGCAGTGAAGCTTTCTTT. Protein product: CASSLVGVSGSEAFF.

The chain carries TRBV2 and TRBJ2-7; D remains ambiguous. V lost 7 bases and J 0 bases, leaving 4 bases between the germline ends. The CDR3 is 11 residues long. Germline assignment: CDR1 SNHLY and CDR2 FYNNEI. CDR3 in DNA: TGTGCCAGCACGAACTCCTACGAGCAGTACTTC. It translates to CASTNSYEQYF.

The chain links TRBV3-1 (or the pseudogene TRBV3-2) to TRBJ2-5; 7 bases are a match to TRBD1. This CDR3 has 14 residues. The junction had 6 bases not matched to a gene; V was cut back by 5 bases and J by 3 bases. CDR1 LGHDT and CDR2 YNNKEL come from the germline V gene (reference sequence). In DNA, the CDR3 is TGTGCCAGCAGCTACGGGACAGCCAAAGAGACCCAGTACTTC. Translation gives CASSYGTAKETQYF.

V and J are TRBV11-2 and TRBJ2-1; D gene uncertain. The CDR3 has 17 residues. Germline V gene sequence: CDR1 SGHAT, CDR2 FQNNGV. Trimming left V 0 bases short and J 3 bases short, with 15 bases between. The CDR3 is CASSLDGPDPLYNEQFF. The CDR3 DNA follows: TGTGCCAGCAGCTTAGATGGACCAGACCCACTCTACAATGAGCAGTTCTTC.

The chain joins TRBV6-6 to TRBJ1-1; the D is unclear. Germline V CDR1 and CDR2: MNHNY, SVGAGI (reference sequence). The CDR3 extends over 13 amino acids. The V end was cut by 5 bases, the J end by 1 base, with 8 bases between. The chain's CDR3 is CASSVGQNTEAFF. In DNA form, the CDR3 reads TGTGCCAGCAGTGTAGGGCAGAACACTGAAGCTTTCTTT.

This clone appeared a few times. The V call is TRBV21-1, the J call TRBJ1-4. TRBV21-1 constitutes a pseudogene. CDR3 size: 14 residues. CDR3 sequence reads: CASSELFLDEKLFF. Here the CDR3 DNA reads TGTGCCAGCAGCGAACTTTTCCTTGATGAAAAACTGTTTTTT.

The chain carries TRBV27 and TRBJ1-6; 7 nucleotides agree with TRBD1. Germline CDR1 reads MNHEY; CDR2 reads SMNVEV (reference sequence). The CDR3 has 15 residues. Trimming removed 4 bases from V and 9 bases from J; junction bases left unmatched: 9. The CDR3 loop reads CASSSRQGDGSPLHF. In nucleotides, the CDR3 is TGTGCCAGCAGTTCCCGACAGGGTGATGGTTCACCCCTCCACTTT.

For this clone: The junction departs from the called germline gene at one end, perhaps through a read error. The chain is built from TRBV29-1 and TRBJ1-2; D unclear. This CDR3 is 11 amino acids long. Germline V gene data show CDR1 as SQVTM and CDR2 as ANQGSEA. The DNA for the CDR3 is TGCAGCGCTTACAGTAGCTATGACTACACCTTC. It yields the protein CSAYSSYDYTF.

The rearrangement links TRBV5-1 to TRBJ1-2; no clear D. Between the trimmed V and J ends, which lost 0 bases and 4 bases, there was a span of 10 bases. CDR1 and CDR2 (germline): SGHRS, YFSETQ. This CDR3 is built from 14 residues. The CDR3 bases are TGCGCCAGCAGCTTGGACGGTCATAGCTATGGCTACACCTTC. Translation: CASSLDGHSYGYTF.

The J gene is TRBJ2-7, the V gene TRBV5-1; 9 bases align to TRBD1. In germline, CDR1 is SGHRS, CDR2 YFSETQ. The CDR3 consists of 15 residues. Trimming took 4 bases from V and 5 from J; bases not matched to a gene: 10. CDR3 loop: CASSVRDRVRHEQYF. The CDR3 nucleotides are TGCGCCAGCAGCGTCCGGGACAGGGTTAGACACGAGCAGTACTTC.

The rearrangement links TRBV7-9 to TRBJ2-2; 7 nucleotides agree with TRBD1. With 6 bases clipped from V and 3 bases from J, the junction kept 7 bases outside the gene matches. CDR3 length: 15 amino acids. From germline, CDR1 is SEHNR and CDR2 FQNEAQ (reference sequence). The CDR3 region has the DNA TGTGCCAGCAGGTCCGGGACAGATTACACCGGGGAGCTGTTTTTT. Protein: CASRSGTDYTGELFF.

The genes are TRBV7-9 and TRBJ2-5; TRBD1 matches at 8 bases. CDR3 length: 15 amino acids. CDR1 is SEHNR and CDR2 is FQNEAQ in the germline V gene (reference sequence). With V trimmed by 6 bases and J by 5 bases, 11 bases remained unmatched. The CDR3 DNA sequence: TGTGCCAGCAGGAGTGGACAGGGTGGGCCGGAGACCCAGTACTTC. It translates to CASRSGQGGPETQYF.

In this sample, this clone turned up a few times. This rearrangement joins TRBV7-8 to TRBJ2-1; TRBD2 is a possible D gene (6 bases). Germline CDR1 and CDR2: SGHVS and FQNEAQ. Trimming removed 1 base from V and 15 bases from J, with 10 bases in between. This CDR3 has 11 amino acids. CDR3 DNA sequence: TGTGCCAGCAGCTTAGAGGGAGGTCCGTTCTTC. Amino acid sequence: CASSLEGGPFF. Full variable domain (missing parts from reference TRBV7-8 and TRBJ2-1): GAGVSQSPRYKVAKRGQDVALRCDPISGHVSLFWYQQALGQGPEFLTYFQNEAQLDKSGLPSDRFFAERPEGSVSTLKIQRTQQEDSAVYLCASSLEGGPFFGPGTRLTVL.

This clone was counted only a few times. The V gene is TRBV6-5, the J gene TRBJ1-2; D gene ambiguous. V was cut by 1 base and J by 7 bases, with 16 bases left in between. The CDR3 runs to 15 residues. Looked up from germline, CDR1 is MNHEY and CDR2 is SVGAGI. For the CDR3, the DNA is TGTGCCAGCAGTTACTTCCTACTCAGCCAAAGTGGCTACACCTTC. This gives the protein CASSYFLLSQSGYTF.

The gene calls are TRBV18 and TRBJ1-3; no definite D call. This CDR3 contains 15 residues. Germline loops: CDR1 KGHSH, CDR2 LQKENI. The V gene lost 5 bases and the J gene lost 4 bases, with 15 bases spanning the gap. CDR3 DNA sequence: TGTGCCAGCTCAATACAGTACCTAGGAGGAAACACCATATATTTT. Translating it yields CASSIQYLGGNTIYF.

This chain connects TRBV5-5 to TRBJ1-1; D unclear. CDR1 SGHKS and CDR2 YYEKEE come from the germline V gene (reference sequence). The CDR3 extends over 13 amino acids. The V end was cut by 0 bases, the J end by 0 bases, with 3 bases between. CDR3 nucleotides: TGTGCCAGCAGCTTGGTATTGAACACTGAAGCTTTCTTT. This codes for CASSLVLNTEAFF.

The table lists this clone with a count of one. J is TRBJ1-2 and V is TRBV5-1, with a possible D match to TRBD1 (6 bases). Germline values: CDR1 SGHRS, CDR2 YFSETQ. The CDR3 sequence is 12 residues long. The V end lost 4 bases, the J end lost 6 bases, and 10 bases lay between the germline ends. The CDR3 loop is CASSGNRDGYTF. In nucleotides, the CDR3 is TGCGCCAGCAGCGGAAACAGGGATGGCTACACCTTC. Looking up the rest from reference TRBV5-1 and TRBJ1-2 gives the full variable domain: KAGVTQTPRYLIKTRGQQVTLSCSPISGHRSVSWYQQTPGQGLQFLFEYFSETQRNKGNFPGRFSGRQFSNSRSEMNVSTLELGDSALYLCASSGNRDGYTFGSGTRLTVV.

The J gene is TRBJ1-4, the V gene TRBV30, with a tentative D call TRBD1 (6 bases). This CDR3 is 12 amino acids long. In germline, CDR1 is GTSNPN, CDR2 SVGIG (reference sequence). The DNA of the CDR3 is TGTGCTAGTGCAGGGGCTAATGAAAAACTGTTTTTT. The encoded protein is CASAGANEKLFF.

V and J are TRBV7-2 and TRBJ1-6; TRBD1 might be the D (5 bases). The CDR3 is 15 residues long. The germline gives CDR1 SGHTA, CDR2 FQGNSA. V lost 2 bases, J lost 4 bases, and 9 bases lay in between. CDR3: CASSLIRGYNSPLHF. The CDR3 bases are TGTGCCAGCAGCTTAATCCGGGGGTATAATTCACCCCTCCACTTT. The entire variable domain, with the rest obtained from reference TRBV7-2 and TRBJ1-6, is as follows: GAGVSQSPSNKVTEKGKDVELRCDPISGHTALYWYRQSLGQGLEFLIYFQGNSAPDKSGLPSDRFSAERTGGSVSTLTIQRTQQEDSAVYLCASSLIRGYNSPLHFGNGTRLTVT.

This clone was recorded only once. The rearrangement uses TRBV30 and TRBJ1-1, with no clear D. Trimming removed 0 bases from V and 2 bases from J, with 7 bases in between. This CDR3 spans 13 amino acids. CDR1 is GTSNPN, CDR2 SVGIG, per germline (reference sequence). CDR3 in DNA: TGTGCCTGGAGTGTACGGGCCAACACTGAAGCTTTCTTT. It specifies CAWSVRANTEAFF.

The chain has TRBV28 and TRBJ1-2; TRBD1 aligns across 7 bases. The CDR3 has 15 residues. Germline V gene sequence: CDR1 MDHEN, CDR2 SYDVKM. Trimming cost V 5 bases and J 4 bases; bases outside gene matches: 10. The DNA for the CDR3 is TGTGCCAGCAGTCCACCCGGGACAGTCAGCTATGGCTACACCTTC. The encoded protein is CASSPPGTVSYGYTF.

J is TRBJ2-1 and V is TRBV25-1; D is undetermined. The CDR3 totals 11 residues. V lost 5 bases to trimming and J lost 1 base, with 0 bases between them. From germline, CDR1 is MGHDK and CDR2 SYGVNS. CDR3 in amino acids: CASSSYNEQFF. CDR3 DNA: TGTGCCAGCAGTTCCTACAATGAGCAGTTCTTC.